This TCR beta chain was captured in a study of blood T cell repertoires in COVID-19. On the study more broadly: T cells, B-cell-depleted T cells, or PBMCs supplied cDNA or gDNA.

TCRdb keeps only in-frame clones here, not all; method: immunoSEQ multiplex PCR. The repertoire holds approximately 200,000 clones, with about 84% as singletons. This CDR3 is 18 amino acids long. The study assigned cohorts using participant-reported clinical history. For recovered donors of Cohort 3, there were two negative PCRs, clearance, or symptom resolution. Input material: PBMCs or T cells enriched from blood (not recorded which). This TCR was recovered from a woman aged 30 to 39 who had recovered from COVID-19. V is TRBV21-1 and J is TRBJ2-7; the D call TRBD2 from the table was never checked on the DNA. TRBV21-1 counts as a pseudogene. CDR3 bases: TGTGCCAGCAGCAAAGCCGCCCCCCCGACTAGCGGAGCCTACGAGCAGTACTTC. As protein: CASSKAAPPTSGAYEQYF.